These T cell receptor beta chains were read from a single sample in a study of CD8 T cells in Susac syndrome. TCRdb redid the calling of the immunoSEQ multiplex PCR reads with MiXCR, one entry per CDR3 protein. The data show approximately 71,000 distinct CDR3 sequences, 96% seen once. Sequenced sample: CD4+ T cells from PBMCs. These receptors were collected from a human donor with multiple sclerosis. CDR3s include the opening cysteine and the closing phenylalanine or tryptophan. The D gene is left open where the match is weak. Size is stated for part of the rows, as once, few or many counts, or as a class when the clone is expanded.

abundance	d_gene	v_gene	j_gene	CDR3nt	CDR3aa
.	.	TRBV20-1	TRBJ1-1	TGCAGTGCTAGCAGAGGGAACACTGAAGCTTTCTTT	CSASRGNTEAFF
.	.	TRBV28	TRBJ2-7	TGTGCCAGCAGTTTCCCGGGGACTTCCGGGGAGCAGTACTTC	CASSFPGTSGEQYF
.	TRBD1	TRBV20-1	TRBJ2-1	TGCAGTGCTCAACCCGGGACAGGGATAGTTAATGAGCAGTTCTTC	CSAQPGTGIVNEQFF
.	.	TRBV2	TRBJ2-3	TGTGCCAGCAGTGCCTCGGGGGTCCTGGCAGATACGCAGTATTTT	CASSASGVLADTQYF
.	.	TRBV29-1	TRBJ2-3	TGCAGCGTTGTATTCTCCGCGGGGGCCACAGATACGCAGTATTTT	CSVVFSAGATDTQYF
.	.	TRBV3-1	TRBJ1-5	TGTGCCAGCAGCCATTTCAGCAATCAGCCCCAGCATTTT	CASSHFSNQPQHF
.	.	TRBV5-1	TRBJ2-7	TGCGCCAGCAGCTTGACAGGGTTTTACGAGCAGTACTTC	CASSLTGFYEQYF
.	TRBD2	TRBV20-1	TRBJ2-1	TGCAGTGCTAGAGACCCCCTATCTAGCGGGGGGTGGAGGTCCTACAATGAGCAGTTCTTC	CSARDPLSSGGWRSYNEQFF
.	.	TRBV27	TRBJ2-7	TGTGCCAGCAGTCTTCGACGAGGAGGGCTCGAGCAGTACTTC	CASSLRRGGLEQYF
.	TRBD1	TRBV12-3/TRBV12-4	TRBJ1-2	TGTGCCAGCAGGGGACAGGGACATTTTTTCTACACCTTC	CASRGQGHFFYTF
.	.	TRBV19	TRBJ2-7	TGTGCCAGTATATCCCCTGCCTACGAGCAGTACTTC	CASISPAYEQYF
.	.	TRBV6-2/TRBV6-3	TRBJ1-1	TGTGCCAGCAGTTACTCGATTTCTGGGGCTGAGAGGAGCACTGAAGCTTTCTTT	CASSYSISGAERSTEAFF
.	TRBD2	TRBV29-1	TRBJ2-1	TGCAGCGTTGAAGGAGTAGCGGGGGGGTTGAGAAATGAGCAGTTCTTC	CSVEGVAGGLRNEQFF
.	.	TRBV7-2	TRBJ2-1	TGTGCCAGCAGCTTAAACAGAGGGAATGAGCAGTTCTTC	CASSLNRGNEQFF
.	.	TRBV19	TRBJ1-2	TGTGCCAGTAGTTTCCCGGGACGGTCTTATGGCTACACCTTC	CASSFPGRSYGYTF
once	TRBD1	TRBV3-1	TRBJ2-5	TGTGCCAGCAGCCTCCGGGACAGACAAGAGACCCAGTACTTC	CASSLRDRQETQYF
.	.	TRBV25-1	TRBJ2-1	TGTGCCAGCAGTGAATCAGGCGTCGGTGAGCAGTTCTTC	CASSESGVGEQFF
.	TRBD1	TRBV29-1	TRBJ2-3	TGCAGCGCCGGGACAGGGGGCCACACAGATACGCAGTATTTT	CSAGTGGHTDTQYF
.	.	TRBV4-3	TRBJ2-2	TGCGCCAGCAGCGCTCGAACGACCGGGGAGCTGTTTTTT	CASSARTTGELFF
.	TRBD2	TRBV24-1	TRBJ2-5	TGTGCCACCAGTGACCGACTAGCGGGGGGGCAAGAGACCCAGTACTTC	CATSDRLAGGQETQYF
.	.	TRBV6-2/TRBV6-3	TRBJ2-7	TGTGCCAGCACCTGGGGGCACGACGAGCAGTACTTC	CASTWGHDEQYF
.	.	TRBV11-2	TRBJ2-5	TGTGCCAGCAGCTTAGTGAGGGGACAAGAGACCCAGTACTTC	CASSLVRGQETQYF
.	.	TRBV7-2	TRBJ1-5	TGTGCCAGCAGCCCATCGGGGCTTAGCAATCAGCCCCAGCATTTT	CASSPSGLSNQPQHF
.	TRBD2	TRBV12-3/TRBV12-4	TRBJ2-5	TGTGCCAGCAGTTTTGTTAGCGGGGGGGCCTGGCTAGAGACCCAGTACTTC	CASSFVSGGAWLETQYF
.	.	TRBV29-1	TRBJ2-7	TGCAGCGTTGAGCAGGGCTTCGACGAGCAGTACTTC	CSVEQGFDEQYF
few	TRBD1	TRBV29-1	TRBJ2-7	TGCAGCGCCGTGGGTCGATGGGACAGGGTCGGTTACGAGCAGTACTTC	CSAVGRWDRVGYEQYF
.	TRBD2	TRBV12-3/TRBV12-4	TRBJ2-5	TGTGCCAGCAGTCCGAGGGAGCGGGGGGGACAAGAGACCCAGTACTTC	CASSPRERGGQETQYF
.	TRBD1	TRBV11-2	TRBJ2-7	TGTGCCAGCAGGAATGGCAGGGGGATCCCTCCCTACGAGCAGTACTTC	CASRNGRGIPPYEQYF
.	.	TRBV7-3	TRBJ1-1	TGTGCCAGCAGCTTCGCAGCGAACACTGAAGCTTTCTTT	CASSFAANTEAFF
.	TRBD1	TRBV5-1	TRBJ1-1	TGCGCCAGCAGCTTGAGGGACAGGGGGCAGTACACTGAAGCTTTCTTT	CASSLRDRGQYTEAFF